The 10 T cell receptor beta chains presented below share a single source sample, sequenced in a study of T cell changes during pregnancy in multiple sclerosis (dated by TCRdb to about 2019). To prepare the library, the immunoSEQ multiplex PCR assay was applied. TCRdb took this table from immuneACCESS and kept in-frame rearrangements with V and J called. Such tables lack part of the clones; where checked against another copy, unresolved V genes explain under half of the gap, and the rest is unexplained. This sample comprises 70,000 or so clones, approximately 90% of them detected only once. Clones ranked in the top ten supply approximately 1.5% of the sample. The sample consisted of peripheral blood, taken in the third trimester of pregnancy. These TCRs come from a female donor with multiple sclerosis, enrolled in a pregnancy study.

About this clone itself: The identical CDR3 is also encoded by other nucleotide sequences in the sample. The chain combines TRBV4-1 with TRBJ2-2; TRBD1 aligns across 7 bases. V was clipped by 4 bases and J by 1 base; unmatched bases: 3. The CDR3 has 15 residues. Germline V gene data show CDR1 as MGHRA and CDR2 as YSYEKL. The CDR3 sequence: CASSRRDRNTGELFF. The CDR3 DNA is TGCGCCAGCAGCCGACGGGACAGGAACACCGGGGAGCTGTTTTTT.

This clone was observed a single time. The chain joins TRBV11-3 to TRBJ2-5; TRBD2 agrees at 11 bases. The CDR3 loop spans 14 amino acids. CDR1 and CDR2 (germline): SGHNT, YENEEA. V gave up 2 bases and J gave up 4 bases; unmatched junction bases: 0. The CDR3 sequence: CASSLTSGGETQYF. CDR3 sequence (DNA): TGTGCCAGCAGCTTAACTAGCGGGGGAGAGACCCAGTACTTC.

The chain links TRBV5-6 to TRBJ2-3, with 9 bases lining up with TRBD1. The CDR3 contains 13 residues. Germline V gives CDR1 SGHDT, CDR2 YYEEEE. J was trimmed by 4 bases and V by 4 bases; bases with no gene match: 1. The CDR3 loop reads CASSRTGADTQYF. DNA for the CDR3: TGTGCCAGCAGCAGGACAGGGGCAGATACGCAGTATTTT.

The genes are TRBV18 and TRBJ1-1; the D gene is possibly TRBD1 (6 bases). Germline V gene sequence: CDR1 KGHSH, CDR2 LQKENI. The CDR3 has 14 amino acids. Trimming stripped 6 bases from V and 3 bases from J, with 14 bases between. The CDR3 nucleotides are TGTGCCAGCTCGCAAACAGGGACCCACACTGAAGCTTTCTTT. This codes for CASSQTGTHTEAFF.

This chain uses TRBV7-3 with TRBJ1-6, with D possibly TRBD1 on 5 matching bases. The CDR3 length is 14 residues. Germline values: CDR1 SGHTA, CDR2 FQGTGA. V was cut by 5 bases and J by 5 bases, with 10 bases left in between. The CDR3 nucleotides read TGTGCCAGCAGCCTGGACACCAATAATTCACCCCTCCACTTT. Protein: CASSLDTNNSPLHF. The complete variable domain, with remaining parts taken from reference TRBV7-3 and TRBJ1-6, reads GAGVSQTPSNKVTEKGKYVELRCDPISGHTALYWYRQSLGQGPEFLIYFQGTGAADDSGLPNDRFFAVRPEGSVSTLKIQRTERGDSAVYLCASSLDTNNSPLHFGNGTRLTVT.

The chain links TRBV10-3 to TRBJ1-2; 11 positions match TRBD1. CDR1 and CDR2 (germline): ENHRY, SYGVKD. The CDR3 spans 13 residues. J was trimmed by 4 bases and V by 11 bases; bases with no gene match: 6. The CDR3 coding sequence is TGTGCCTCTCGGACAGGGGGCGCCTATGGCTACACCTTC. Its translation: CASRTGGAYGYTF.

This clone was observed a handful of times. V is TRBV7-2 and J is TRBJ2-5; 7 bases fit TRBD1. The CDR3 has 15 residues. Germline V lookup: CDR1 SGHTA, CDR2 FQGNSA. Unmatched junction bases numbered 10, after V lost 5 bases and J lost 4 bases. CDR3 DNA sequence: TGTGCCAGCAGCCCAGGACAGGCGGGTAGAGAGACCCAGTACTTC. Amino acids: CASSPGQAGRETQYF. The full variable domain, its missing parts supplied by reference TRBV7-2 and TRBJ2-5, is GAGVSQSPSNKVTEKGKDVELRCDPISGHTALYWYRQSLGQGLEFLIYFQGNSAPDKSGLPSDRFSAERTGGSVSTLTIQRTQQEDSAVYLCASSPGQAGRETQYFGPGTRLLVL.

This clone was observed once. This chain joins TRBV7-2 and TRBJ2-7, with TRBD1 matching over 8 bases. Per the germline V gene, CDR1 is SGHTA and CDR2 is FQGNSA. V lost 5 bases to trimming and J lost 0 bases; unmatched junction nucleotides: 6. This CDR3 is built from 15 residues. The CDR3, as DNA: TGTGCCAGCAGCACACAGACAGGGGACTCCTACGAGCAGTACTTC. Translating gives CASSTQTGDSYEQYF.

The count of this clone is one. The DNA for the CDR3 is TGTGCCAGCAGCTTATTTTCCAGAGATACGCAGTATTTT. Its translation: CASSLFSRDTQYF. The chain joins TRBV7-3 to TRBJ2-3; D unresolved. V was clipped by 2 bases and J by 5 bases, with 8 bases between them. The germline V gene has CDR1 SGHTA and CDR2 FQGTGA. The CDR3 is 13 amino acids.

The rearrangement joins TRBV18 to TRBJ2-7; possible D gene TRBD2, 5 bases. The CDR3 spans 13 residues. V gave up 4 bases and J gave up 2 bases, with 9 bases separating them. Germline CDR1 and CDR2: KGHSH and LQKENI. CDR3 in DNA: TGTGCCAGCTCACAGGGAGAAACCTACGAGCAGTACTTC. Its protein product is CASSQGETYEQYF.